What follows is one T cell receptor beta chain and its context. Its specificity is not known. Those who donated were healthy bone marrow donors. This sample is part of a study of cytomegalovirus exposure and HLA in healthy donors. Findings and caveats of the study: When a later analysis was performed, an Asian-associated ancestry cluster reportedly had fewer N-insertions than the roughly 700-donor mean. Among the sequence variants, a highly shared cluster was likely an artifact of sequencing. TCR beta sequences reportedly predicted most subjects' HLA-A and HLA-B alleles accurately.

Germline V CDR1 and CDR2: SGHTS, YDEGEE. There are 14 residues in the CDR3. J was trimmed by 3 bases and V by 5 bases; bases with no gene match: 6. Primers for the PCR totalled 60 Vbeta and 13 Jbeta. TCRdb keeps only in-frame clones here, not all; method: immunoSEQ multiplex PCR. The sample holds 100,000 to 140,000 clones, 82% seen once. The receptor's source is a man younger than 40 in good health and CMV-seropositive. This chain links TRBV5-8 with TRBJ2-5; the match to TRBD2 covers 8 bases. The sequencing sample was made of PBMCs. The CDR3 loop reads CASSYRGGKETQYF. CDR3 DNA sequence: TGTGCCAGCAGTTACCGGGGGGGGAAAGAGACCCAGTACTTC. Full variable domain (remainder filled in from reference TRBV5-8 and TRBJ2-5): EAGVTQSPTHLIKTRGQQATLRCSPISGHTSVYWYQQALGLGLQFLLWYDEGEERNRGNFPPRFSGRQFPNYSSELNVNALELEDSALYLCASSYRGGKETQYFGPGTRLLVL.